This T cell receptor beta chain was recorded in a study of blood T cells in healthy people across ages. Study-level points and caveats: Strongly correlated with naive T cell percentage was TCR beta diversity. Total diversity from one million sequenced T cells was likely underestimated.

A second PCR of about 6 to 12 cycles used a sample-barcoded 5' primer and a J-beta primer mix. The template-switch adaptor was a 5' adaptor with 12 random nucleotides. It tagged each cDNA molecule. MiXCR, applied by TCRdb to the 5' RACE reads, yields one record per CDR3 protein. The table includes about 640,000 distinct CDR3 sequences, around 54% detected once. On this clonotype itself: Its antigen is as yet unknown.

This CDR3 has 15 residues. Trimming took off 5 bases at V and 3 bases at J, with 15 bases between the two ends. Drawing of peripheral blood yielded about 9.7 milliliters from each donor. This receptor was identified in a man between 60 and 75 years old in good health. The chain employs TRBV12-3 or TRBV12-4 and TRBJ2-3; D uncertain. The sequencing input was blood. The CDR3 here is CASSHGRVGTDTQYF. The CDR3 DNA is TGTGCCAGCAGTCACGGCAGAGTGGGGACAGATACGCAGTATTTT.